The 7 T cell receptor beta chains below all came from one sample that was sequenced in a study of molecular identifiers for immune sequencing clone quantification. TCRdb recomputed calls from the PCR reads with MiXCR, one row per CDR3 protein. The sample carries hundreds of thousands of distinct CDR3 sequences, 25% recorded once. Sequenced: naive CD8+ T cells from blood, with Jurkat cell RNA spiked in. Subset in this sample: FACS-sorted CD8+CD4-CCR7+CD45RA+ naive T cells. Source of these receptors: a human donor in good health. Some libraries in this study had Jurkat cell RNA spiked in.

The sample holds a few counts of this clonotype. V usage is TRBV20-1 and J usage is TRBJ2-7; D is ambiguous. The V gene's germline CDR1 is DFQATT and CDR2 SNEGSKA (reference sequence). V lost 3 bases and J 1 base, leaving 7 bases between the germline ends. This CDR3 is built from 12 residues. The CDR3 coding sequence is TGCAGTGCTAGCGCCGTTTCCTACGAGCAGTACTTC. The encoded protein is CSASAVSYEQYF.

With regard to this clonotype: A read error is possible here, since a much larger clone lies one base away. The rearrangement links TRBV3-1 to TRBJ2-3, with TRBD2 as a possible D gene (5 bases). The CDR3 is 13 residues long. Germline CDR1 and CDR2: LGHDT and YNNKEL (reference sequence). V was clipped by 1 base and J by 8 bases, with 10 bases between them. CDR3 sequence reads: CASSQANGGTQYF. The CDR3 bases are TGTGCCAGCAGCCAAGCAAATGGAGGTACGCAGTATTTT.

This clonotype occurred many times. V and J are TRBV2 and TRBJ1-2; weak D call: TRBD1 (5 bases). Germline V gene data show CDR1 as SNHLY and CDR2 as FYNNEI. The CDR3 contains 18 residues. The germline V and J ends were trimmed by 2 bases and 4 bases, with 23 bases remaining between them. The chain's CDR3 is CASSEQREYPRQPYGYTF. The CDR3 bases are TGTGCCAGCAGTGAACAGAGGGAATACCCAAGACAGCCCTATGGCTACACCTTC.

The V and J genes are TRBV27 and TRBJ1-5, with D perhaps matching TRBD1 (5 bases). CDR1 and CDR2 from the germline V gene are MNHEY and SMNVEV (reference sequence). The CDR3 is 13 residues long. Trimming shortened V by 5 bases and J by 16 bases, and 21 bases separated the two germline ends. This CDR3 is CASSGPAGRFLHF. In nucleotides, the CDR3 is TGTGCCAGCAGTGGGCCGGCAGGGCGGTTTTTACATTTT.

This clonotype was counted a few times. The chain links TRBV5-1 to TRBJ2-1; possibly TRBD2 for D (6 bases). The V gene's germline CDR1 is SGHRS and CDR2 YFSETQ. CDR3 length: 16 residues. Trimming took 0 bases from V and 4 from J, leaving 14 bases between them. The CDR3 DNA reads TGCGCCAGCAGCTTGGGTCGGGGACTCCCATACAATGAGCAGTTCTTC. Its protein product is CASSLGRGLPYNEQFF. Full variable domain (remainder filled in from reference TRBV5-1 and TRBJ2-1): KAGVTQTPRYLIKTRGQQVTLSCSPISGHRSVSWYQQTPGQGLQFLFEYFSETQRNKGNFPGRFSGRQFSNSRSEMNVSTLELGDSALYLCASSLGRGLPYNEQFFGPGTRLTVL.

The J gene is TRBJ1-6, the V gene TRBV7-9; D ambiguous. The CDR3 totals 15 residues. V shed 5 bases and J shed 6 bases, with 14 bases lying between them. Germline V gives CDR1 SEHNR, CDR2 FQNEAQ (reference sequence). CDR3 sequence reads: CASSHSGPVNSPLHF. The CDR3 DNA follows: TGTGCCAGCAGCCACTCCGGACCGGTTAATTCACCCCTCCACTTT.

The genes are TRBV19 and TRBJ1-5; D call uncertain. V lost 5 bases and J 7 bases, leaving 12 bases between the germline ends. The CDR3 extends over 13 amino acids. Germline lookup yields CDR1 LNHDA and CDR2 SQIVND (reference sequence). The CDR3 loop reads CASSLGLYQPQHF. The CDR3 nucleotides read TGTGCCAGTAGTCTTGGATTATACCAGCCCCAGCATTTT. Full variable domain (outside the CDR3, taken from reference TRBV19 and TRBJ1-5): DGGITQSPKYLFRKEGQNVTLSCEQNLNHDAMYWYRQDPGQGLRLIYYSQIVNDFQKGDIAEGYSVSREKKESFPLTVTSAQKNPTAFYLCASSLGLYQPQHFGDGTRLSIL.